Listed below are T cell receptor beta chains from one sample, sequenced in a study of identical twins. In TCRdb, the 5' RACE reads were re-called with MiXCR into one record per CDR3 protein. The top ten hold 0.52% of the sample, which has just over 450,000 distinct CDR3 sequences, more than 13% seen once. These data also featured in a second study, about yellow fever vaccine responses in identical twins.

Specimen: CD4+ T cells sorted from blood. The receptor set was obtained from a young woman in good health. The CDR3 runs from the conserved cysteine through the conserved F or W. Not all rows give a size; the values are once, few, many and, for expanded clones, a class.

length,V,size,J,CDR3
13,TRBV12-3/TRBV12-4,few,TRBJ2-5,CASRLLGGETQYF
16,TRBV5-1,NA,TRBJ2-3,CASSFETEVGTDTQYF
18,TRBV29-1,NA,TRBJ2-3,CSATGAPDRGPFTDTQYF
14,TRBV9,few,TRBJ2-2,CASKRGGNTGELFF
13,TRBV28,NA,TRBJ1-1,CASWDRVNTEAFF
14,TRBV7-8,NA,TRBJ2-1,CASSPPDSYNEQFF
13,TRBV9,NA,TRBJ2-7,CASSVGHLGEQYF
13,TRBV12-3/TRBV12-4,many,TRBJ1-4,CASSLSGVAKLFF
15,TRBV28,few,TRBJ2-7,CASNPPGTNSHEQYF
12,TRBV27,NA,TRBJ2-2,CASRKLTGELFF
15,TRBV30,NA,TRBJ2-5,CAWSDRTGGSETQYF
14,TRBV5-6,NA,TRBJ2-7,CASTRQGEFNEQYF
16,TRBV18,once,TRBJ2-7,CASSPRPLAGSYEQYF
15,TRBV15,NA,TRBJ2-1,CATSSGNHAYNEQFF
14,TRBV27,NA,TRBJ1-2,CASSLGRQGVDYTF
14,TRBV5-1,many,TRBJ2-3,CASSLGGITDTQYF
14,TRBV10-3,many,TRBJ1-2,CAISESEGYYGYTF
16,TRBV5-1,few,TRBJ1-1,CASSFKQGVFYTEAFF
14,TRBV5-1,few,TRBJ2-7,CASTRGNLGDEQYF